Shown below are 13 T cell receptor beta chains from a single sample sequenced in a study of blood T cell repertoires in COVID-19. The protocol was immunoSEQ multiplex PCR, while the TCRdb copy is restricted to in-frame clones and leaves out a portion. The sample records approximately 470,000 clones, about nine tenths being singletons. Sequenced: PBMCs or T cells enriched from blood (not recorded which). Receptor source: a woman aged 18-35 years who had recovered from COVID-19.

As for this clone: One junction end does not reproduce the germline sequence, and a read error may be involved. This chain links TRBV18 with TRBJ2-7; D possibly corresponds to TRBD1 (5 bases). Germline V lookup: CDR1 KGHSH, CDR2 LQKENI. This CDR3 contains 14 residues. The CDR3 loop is CASSPRRGDYEQYF. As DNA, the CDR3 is TGTGCCAGCTCCCCACGTAGGGGTGACTACGAGCAGTACTTC.

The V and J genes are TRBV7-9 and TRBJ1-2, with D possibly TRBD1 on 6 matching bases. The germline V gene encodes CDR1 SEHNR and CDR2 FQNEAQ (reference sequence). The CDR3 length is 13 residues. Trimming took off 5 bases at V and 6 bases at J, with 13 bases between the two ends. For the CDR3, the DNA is TGTGCCAGCAGCCCTCCAGGGGTTAATGGCTACACCTTC. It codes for CASSPPGVNGYTF. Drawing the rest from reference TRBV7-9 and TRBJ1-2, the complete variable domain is DTGVSQNPRHKITKRGQNVTFRCDPISEHNRLYWYRQTLGQGPEFLTYFQNEAQLEKSRLLSDRFSAERPKGSFSTLEIQRTEQGDSAMYLCASSPPGVNGYTFGSGTRLTVV.

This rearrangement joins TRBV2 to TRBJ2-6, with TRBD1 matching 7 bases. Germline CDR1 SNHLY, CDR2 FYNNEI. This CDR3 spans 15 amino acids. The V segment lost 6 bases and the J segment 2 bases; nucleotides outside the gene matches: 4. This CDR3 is CASSPDRAGANVLTF. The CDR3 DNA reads TGTGCCAGCAGCCCCGACAGGGCTGGGGCCAACGTCCTGACTTTC.

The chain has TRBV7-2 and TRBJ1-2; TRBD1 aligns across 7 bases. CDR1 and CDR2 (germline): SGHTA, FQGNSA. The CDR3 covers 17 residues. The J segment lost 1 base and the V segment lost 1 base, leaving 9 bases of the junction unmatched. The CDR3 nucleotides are TGTGCCAGCAGCTTAGGAGGACCCGGGACAGTTAACTATGGCTACACCTTC. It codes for CASSLGGPGTVNYGYTF.

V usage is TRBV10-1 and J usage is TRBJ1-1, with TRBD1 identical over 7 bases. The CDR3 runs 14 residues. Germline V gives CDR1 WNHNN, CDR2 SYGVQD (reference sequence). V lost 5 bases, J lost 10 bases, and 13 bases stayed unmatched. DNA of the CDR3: TGCGCCAGCAGTTCCAGTACAGGGGAAGCCGGAGCTTTCTTT. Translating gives CASSSSTGEAGAFF.

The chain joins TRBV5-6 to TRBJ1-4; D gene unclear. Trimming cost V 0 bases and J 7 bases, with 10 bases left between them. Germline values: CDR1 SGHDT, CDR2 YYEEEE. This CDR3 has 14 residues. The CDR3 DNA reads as TGTGCCAGCAGCTTGGGGTTAGAGGTTGAAAAACTGTTTTTT. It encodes CASSLGLEVEKLFF. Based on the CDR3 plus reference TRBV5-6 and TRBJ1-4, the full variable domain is DAGVTQSPTHLIKTRGQQVTLRCSPKSGHDTVSWYQQALGQGPQFIFQYYEEEERQRGNFPDRFSGHQFPNYSSELNVNALLLGDSALYLCASSLGLEVEKLFFGSGTQLSVL.

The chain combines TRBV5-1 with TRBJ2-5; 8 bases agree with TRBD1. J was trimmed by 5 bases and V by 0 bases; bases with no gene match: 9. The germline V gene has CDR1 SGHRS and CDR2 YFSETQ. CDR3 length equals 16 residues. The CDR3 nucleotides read TGCGCCAGCAGCTTGGGAGTTGCAGGGGGCGCGGAGACCCAGTACTTC. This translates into CASSLGVAGGAETQYF.

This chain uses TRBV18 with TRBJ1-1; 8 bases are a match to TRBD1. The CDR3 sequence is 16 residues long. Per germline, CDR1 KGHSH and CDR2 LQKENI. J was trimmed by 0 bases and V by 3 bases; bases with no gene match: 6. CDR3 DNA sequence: TGTGCCAGCTCACCTCCGACAGGGGACGTGAACACTGAAGCTTTCTTT. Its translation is CASSPPTGDVNTEAFF. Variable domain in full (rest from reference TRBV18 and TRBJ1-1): NAGVMQNPRHLVRRRGQEARLRCSPMKGHSHVYWYRQLPEEGLKFMVYLQKENIIDESGMPKERFSAEFPKEGPSILRIQQVVRGDSAAYFCASSPPTGDVNTEAFFGQGTRLTVV.

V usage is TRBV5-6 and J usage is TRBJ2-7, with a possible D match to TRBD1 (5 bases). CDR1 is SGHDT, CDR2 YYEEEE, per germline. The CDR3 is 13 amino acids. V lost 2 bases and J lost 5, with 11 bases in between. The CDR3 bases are TGTGCCAGCAGCTTTTTAGGGGTCCACGAGCAGTACTTC. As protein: CASSFLGVHEQYF.

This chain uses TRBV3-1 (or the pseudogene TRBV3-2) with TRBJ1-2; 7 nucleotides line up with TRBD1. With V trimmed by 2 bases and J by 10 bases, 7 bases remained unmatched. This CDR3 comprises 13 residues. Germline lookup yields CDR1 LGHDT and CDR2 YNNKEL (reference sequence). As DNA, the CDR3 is TGTGCCAGCAGCCAAAGGGACAGCAGCTACTACACCTTC. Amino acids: CASSQRDSSYYTF.

The CDR3 protein is CASILAPLSAHEQYF. In DNA, the CDR3 is TGTGCCAGCATATTAGCCCCCCTAAGTGCCCACGAGCAGTACTTC. The rearrangement joins TRBV2 to TRBJ2-7; D not certain. Germline V gene data show CDR1 as SNHLY and CDR2 as FYNNEI. This CDR3 comprises 15 residues. V was pared by 7 bases and J by 5 bases, with 21 bases between. The variable domain in full, with the rest retrieved from reference TRBV2 and TRBJ2-7, is EPEVTQTPSHQVTQMGQEVILRCVPISNHLYFYWYRQILGQKVEFLVSFYNNEISEKSEIFDDQFSVERPDGSNFTLKIRSTKLEDSAMYFCASILAPLSAHEQYFGPGTRLTVT.

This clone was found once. The DNA for the CDR3 is TGTGCCAGCAGTCACGGGACAGAAAAATACACCTTC. Its protein is CASSHGTEKYTF. J is TRBJ1-2 and V is TRBV12-3 or TRBV12-4, with 7 bases matching TRBD1. The V and J ends lost 5 bases and 11 bases, in that order; junction bases with no gene match: 8. The CDR3 consists of 12 residues.

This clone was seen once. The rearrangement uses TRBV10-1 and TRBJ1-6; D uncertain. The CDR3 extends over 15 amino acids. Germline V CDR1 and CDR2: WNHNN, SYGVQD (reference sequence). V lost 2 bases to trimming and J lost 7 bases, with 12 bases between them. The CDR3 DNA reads TGCGCCAGCAGTGAGGGTCTGGGCCGGAATTCACCCCTCCACTTT. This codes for CASSEGLGRNSPLHF.